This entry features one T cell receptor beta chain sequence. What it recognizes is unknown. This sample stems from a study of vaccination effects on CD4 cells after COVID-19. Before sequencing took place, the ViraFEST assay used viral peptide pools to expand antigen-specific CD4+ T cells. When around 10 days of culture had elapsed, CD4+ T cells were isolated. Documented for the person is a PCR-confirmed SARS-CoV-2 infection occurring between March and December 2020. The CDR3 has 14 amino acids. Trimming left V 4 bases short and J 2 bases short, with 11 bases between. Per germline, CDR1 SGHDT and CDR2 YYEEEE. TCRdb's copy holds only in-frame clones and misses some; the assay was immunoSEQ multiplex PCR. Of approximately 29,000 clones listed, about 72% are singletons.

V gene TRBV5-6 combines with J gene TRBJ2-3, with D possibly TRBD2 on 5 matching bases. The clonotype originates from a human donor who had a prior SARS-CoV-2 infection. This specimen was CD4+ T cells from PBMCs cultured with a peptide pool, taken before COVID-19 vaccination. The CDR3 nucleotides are TGTGCCAGCAGCCCCAGGACTGCCACAGATACGCAGTATTTT. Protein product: CASSPRTATDTQYF.